Listed below are T cell receptor beta chains from one sample, sequenced in a study of blood T cells in healthy people across ages. TCRdb redid the calling of the 5' RACE reads with MiXCR, one entry per CDR3 protein. The sample holds fewer than 800,000 distinct CDR3 sequences, 20% to 30% seen once. This sample also belongs to another study, concerning T cells of mothers and their children.

Sequencing was done on a sample of blood. All receptors come from a boy aged 5-17 years in good health. The CDR3 runs from the conserved cysteine through the conserved F or W. A D gene is named only where the DNA matches it firmly. Size tells how often a clone was seen (once, few, many) or the class of an expanded clone, and some rows leave it out.

D gene: TRBD2; J gene: TRBJ2-5; clone size: .; V gene: TRBV29-1; CDR3 protein: CSVGPGLALETQYF; CDR3 DNA: TGCAGCGTGGGTCCGGGACTAGCGCTAGAGACCCAGTACTTC
D gene: .; J gene: TRBJ1-5; clone size: .; V gene: TRBV6-1; CDR3 protein: CASRFKGGDSNQPQHF; CDR3 DNA: TGTGCCAGCAGATTCAAGGGGGGGGATAGCAATCAGCCCCAGCATTTT
D gene: TRBD2; J gene: TRBJ2-5; clone size: few; V gene: TRBV7-3; CDR3 protein: CASTRRPPGLAEETQYF; CDR3 DNA: TGTGCCAGCACCCGCAGGCCTCCGGGACTAGCGGAAGAGACCCAGTACTTC
D gene: .; J gene: TRBJ2-5; clone size: .; V gene: TRBV29-1; CDR3 protein: CSVVVAPQETQYF; CDR3 DNA: TGCAGCGTTGTAGTGGCCCCTCAAGAGACCCAGTACTTC
D gene: .; J gene: TRBJ2-5; clone size: few; V gene: TRBV6-5; CDR3 protein: CASSYGLERETQYF; CDR3 DNA: TGTGCCAGCAGTTACGGGCTGGAGAGGGAGACCCAGTACTTC
D gene: TRBD2; J gene: TRBJ2-5; clone size: few; V gene: TRBV3-1; CDR3 protein: CASSLLMTSSQETQYF; CDR3 DNA: TGTGCCAGCAGCCTACTTATGACTAGCTCCCAAGAGACCCAGTACTTC
D gene: .; J gene: TRBJ2-3; clone size: .; V gene: TRBV5-1; CDR3 protein: CASSLVTGSSTDMQYF; CDR3 DNA: TGCGCCAGCAGCTTGGTAACAGGGAGCTCCACAGATATGCAGTATTTT
D gene: TRBD2; J gene: TRBJ2-7; clone size: few; V gene: TRBV29-1; CDR3 protein: CSITFGGTYEQYF; CDR3 DNA: TGCAGCATAACTTTCGGGGGGACCTACGAGCAGTACTTC
D gene: .; J gene: TRBJ1-1; clone size: .; V gene: TRBV28; CDR3 protein: CASIPPGATEAFF; CDR3 DNA: TGTGCCAGCATTCCCCCGGGGGCCACTGAAGCTTTCTTT
D gene: .; J gene: TRBJ1-3; clone size: few; V gene: TRBV11-2; CDR3 protein: CASSSIFNIRSSGNTIYF; CDR3 DNA: TGTGCCAGCAGCTCTATATTCAACATACGCTCCTCTGGAAACACCATATATTTT
D gene: .; J gene: TRBJ2-1; clone size: few; V gene: TRBV29-1; CDR3 protein: CSVEGSNEQFF; CDR3 DNA: TGCAGCGTTGAGGGATCTAATGAGCAGTTCTTC
D gene: .; J gene: TRBJ1-4; clone size: few; V gene: TRBV5-1; CDR3 protein: CASSPSPSNEKLFF; CDR3 DNA: TGCGCCAGCAGCCCGTCGCCGAGTAATGAAAAACTGTTTTTT
D gene: TRBD2; J gene: TRBJ2-2; clone size: .; V gene: TRBV12-3/TRBV12-4; CDR3 protein: CASIHLGTRNTGELFF; CDR3 DNA: TGTGCCAGCATCCACCTGGGGACTAGGAACACCGGGGAGCTGTTTTTT
D gene: .; J gene: TRBJ1-1; clone size: .; V gene: TRBV5-1; CDR3 protein: CASSLWRENTEAFF; CDR3 DNA: TGCGCCAGCAGCTTGTGGCGGGAGAACACTGAAGCTTTCTTT
D gene: TRBD2; J gene: TRBJ2-5; clone size: .; V gene: TRBV4-2; CDR3 protein: CASSQEGRGALGTQYF; CDR3 DNA: TGTGCCAGCAGCCAAGAAGGGCGGGGGGCCCTAGGGACCCAGTACTTC
D gene: .; J gene: TRBJ2-7; clone size: many; V gene: TRBV4-3; CDR3 protein: CASSQDQGYEQYF; CDR3 DNA: TGTGCCAGCAGCCAAGATCAAGGGTACGAGCAGTACTTC
D gene: TRBD2; J gene: TRBJ2-5; clone size: .; V gene: TRBV10-3; CDR3 protein: CAISFGLAGEGRETQYF; CDR3 DNA: TGTGCCATCAGTTTTGGACTAGCGGGGGAGGGTCGGGAGACCCAGTACTTC
D gene: .; J gene: TRBJ2-2; clone size: .; V gene: TRBV20-1; CDR3 protein: CSARFGGPGELFF; CDR3 DNA: TGCAGTGCTAGATTTGGGGGCCCCGGGGAGCTGTTTTTT
D gene: TRBD1; J gene: TRBJ1-1; clone size: few; V gene: TRBV20-1; CDR3 protein: CSARKRSGGMNTEAFF; CDR3 DNA: TGCAGTGCTAGGAAAAGGTCAGGGGGCATGAACACTGAAGCTTTCTTT
D gene: .; J gene: TRBJ2-5; clone size: .; V gene: TRBV6-6; CDR3 protein: CASSYQTAEETQYF; CDR3 DNA: TGTGCCAGCAGTTACCAGACTGCGGAAGAGACCCAGTACTTC
D gene: TRBD1; J gene: TRBJ2-1; clone size: few; V gene: TRBV10-3; CDR3 protein: CAIKRDSSYNEQFF; CDR3 DNA: TGTGCCATAAAAAGGGACAGCTCCTACAATGAGCAGTTCTTC
D gene: .; J gene: TRBJ1-1; clone size: .; V gene: TRBV6-5; CDR3 protein: CASSDTWTVMNTEAFF; CDR3 DNA: TGTGCCAGCAGTGATACGTGGACAGTGATGAACACTGAAGCTTTCTTT
D gene: TRBD2; J gene: TRBJ2-1; clone size: .; V gene: TRBV7-9; CDR3 protein: CASETGLEKGEQFF; CDR3 DNA: TGTGCCAGCGAAACGGGACTAGAAAAGGGTGAGCAGTTCTTC
D gene: .; J gene: TRBJ2-1; clone size: .; V gene: TRBV18; CDR3 protein: CASSPTNGNEQFF; CDR3 DNA: TGTGCCAGCTCACCAACGAACGGGAATGAGCAGTTCTTC
D gene: .; J gene: TRBJ2-3; clone size: .; V gene: TRBV18; CDR3 protein: CASSPPWEDTQYF; CDR3 DNA: TGTGCCAGCTCACCACCTTGGGAAGATACGCAGTATTTT
D gene: .; J gene: TRBJ2-1; clone size: .; V gene: TRBV20-1; CDR3 protein: CSARDQGGPSYNEQFF; CDR3 DNA: TGCAGTGCTAGAGATCAGGGCGGGCCCTCCTACAATGAGCAGTTCTTC
D gene: .; J gene: TRBJ2-7; clone size: .; V gene: TRBV12-5; CDR3 protein: CASGFYRVSSYEQYF; CDR3 DNA: TGTGCTAGTGGTTTTTATAGGGTTAGCTCCTACGAGCAGTACTTC
D gene: .; J gene: TRBJ1-1; clone size: many; V gene: TRBV28; CDR3 protein: CASSLQRGWTEAFF; CDR3 DNA: TGTGCCAGCAGTTTGCAGCGCGGGTGGACTGAAGCTTTCTTT
D gene: TRBD2; J gene: TRBJ2-2; clone size: few; V gene: TRBV3-1; CDR3 protein: CASSQDRGGTRYTGELFF; CDR3 DNA: TGTGCCAGCAGCCAAGATCGGGGCGGGACTAGATACACCGGGGAGCTGTTTTTT
D gene: .; J gene: TRBJ2-2; clone size: .; V gene: TRBV6-6; CDR3 protein: CASSPGPPTELFF; CDR3 DNA: TGTGCCAGCAGCCCCGGACCACCGACCGAGCTGTTTTTT
D gene: .; J gene: TRBJ2-3; clone size: few; V gene: TRBV12-3/TRBV12-4; CDR3 protein: CASSSPVVRGSADTQYF; CDR3 DNA: TGTGCCAGCAGTTCCCCGGTAGTCCGGGGGAGCGCAGATACGCAGTATTTT
D gene: .; J gene: TRBJ2-2; clone size: .; V gene: TRBV15; CDR3 protein: CATSRGGNTGELFF; CDR3 DNA: TGTGCCACCAGCAGAGGGGGGAACACCGGGGAGCTGTTTTTT
D gene: .; J gene: TRBJ2-5; clone size: .; V gene: TRBV3-1; CDR3 protein: CASSPGLQQETQYF; CDR3 DNA: TGTGCCAGCAGCCCGGGCCTACAGCAAGAGACCCAGTACTTC
D gene: .; J gene: TRBJ2-1; clone size: few; V gene: TRBV9; CDR3 protein: CASNLQGSYNEQFF; CDR3 DNA: TGTGCCAGCAACCTACAGGGTTCCTACAATGAGCAGTTCTTC
D gene: TRBD2; J gene: TRBJ2-5; clone size: .; V gene: TRBV13; CDR3 protein: CASSIAGGPSQETQYF; CDR3 DNA: TGTGCCAGCAGCATAGCGGGAGGGCCCTCCCAAGAGACCCAGTACTTC
D gene: TRBD1; J gene: TRBJ2-5; clone size: .; V gene: TRBV12-5; CDR3 protein: CASALARGRETQYF; CDR3 DNA: TGTGCTAGTGCCCTAGCCAGGGGGCGAGAGACCCAGTACTTC
D gene: .; J gene: TRBJ1-1; clone size: .; V gene: TRBV29-1; CDR3 protein: CSGDNGGNTEAFF; CDR3 DNA: TGCAGCGGGGACAACGGAGGGAACACTGAAGCTTTCTTT
D gene: .; J gene: TRBJ1-2; clone size: .; V gene: TRBV12-3/TRBV12-4; CDR3 protein: CASRPDSAANYGYTF; CDR3 DNA: TGTGCCAGCAGACCGGACAGCGCAGCTAACTATGGCTACACCTTC
D gene: .; J gene: TRBJ2-5; clone size: .; V gene: TRBV10-3; CDR3 protein: CAISESSGQTQYF; CDR3 DNA: TGTGCCATCAGTGAGTCGAGCGGCCAGACCCAGTACTTC
D gene: TRBD1; J gene: TRBJ2-5; clone size: few; V gene: TRBV29-1; CDR3 protein: CSVEEGQWGIETQYF; CDR3 DNA: TGCAGCGTTGAAGAGGGACAGTGGGGAATAGAGACCCAGTACTTC
D gene: .; J gene: TRBJ2-1; clone size: few; V gene: TRBV7-3; CDR3 protein: CASSLNIYNEQFF; CDR3 DNA: TGTGCCAGCAGCTTAAACATTTACAATGAGCAGTTCTTC
D gene: .; J gene: TRBJ2-2; clone size: few; V gene: TRBV5-5; CDR3 protein: CASSPFPQGGTGELFF; CDR3 DNA: TGTGCCAGCAGCCCTTTCCCCCAGGGCGGCACCGGGGAGCTGTTTTTT
D gene: .; J gene: TRBJ1-4; clone size: .; V gene: TRBV4-1; CDR3 protein: CASSVARMEAPTSRDEKLFF; CDR3 DNA: TGCGCCAGCAGCGTCGCGAGGATGGAGGCACCAACCTCAAGGGATGAAAAACTGTTTTTT
D gene: .; J gene: TRBJ2-5; clone size: few; V gene: TRBV6-6; CDR3 protein: CASSYGSGSETQYF; CDR3 DNA: TGTGCCAGCAGTTACGGGTCAGGGAGCGAGACCCAGTACTTC
D gene: .; J gene: TRBJ2-2; clone size: .; V gene: TRBV6-5; CDR3 protein: CASSYGETAGELFF; CDR3 DNA: TGTGCCAGCAGTTACGGGGAAACCGCCGGGGAGCTGTTTTTT
D gene: .; J gene: TRBJ2-7; clone size: .; V gene: TRBV2; CDR3 protein: CASQDGPGAYEQYF; CDR3 DNA: TGTGCCAGCCAAGACGGGCCGGGTGCCTACGAGCAGTACTTC
D gene: TRBD1; J gene: TRBJ1-2; clone size: .; V gene: TRBV6-1; CDR3 protein: CASSDQGGNGYTF; CDR3 DNA: TGTGCCAGCAGTGATCAGGGGGGGAATGGCTACACCTTC